The next 8 T cell receptor beta chains were all read from a single sample in a study of identical twins. Using its own MiXCR run on the 5' RACE reads, TCRdb lists one record per CDR3 protein. This table has roughly 770,000 distinct CDR3 sequences, roughly 18% appearing once. Separately, the same data were catalogued under a study of T cells expressing NK-cell markers.

Sequenced sample: PBMCs. These receptors were taken from a woman aged 18 to 35 in good health.

This clonotype was observed a few times. The V call is TRBV12-3 or TRBV12-4, the J call TRBJ2-7; D unclear. The V and J ends lost 5 bases and 4 bases respectively, with 12 bases between them. The CDR3 consists of 13 residues. The CDR3 loop is CASSPAPRYEQYF. The CDR3 DNA is TGTGCCAGCAGTCCGGCTCCCCGTTACGAGCAGTACTTC.

The chain is built from TRBV12-3 or TRBV12-4 and TRBJ2-3, with 8 nucleotides matching TRBD1. V shed 6 bases, J shed 4 bases, and the junction held 9 bases outside the gene matches. The CDR3 contains 15 residues. Here the CDR3 reads CASRPGQGYPDTQYF. The CDR3 bases are TGTGCCAGCAGGCCTGGACAGGGCTATCCAGATACGCAGTATTTT.

The V call is TRBV12-3 or TRBV12-4, the J call TRBJ1-5, with a possible D match to TRBD1 (5 bases). The ends were cut back, 6 bases at V and 7 bases at J, with 19 bases in the middle. This CDR3 is built from 15 residues. The CDR3, as DNA: TGTGCCAGCAGCAACTCCATCCAGGGCTACCAGCCCCAGCATTTT. Protein product: CASSNSIQGYQPQHF.

This clonotype was detected only a few times. This chain uses TRBV7-9 with TRBJ2-5, with 9 bases identical to TRBD2. From germline, CDR1 is SEHNR and CDR2 FQNEAQ (reference sequence). The CDR3 runs to 15 residues. V lost 1 base and J lost 5; bases outside the gene matches: 5. Here the CDR3 reads CASSLGLAAPETQYF. The CDR3, as DNA: TGTGCCAGCAGCTTAGGACTAGCGGCTCCGGAGACCCAGTACTTC.

V and J are TRBV5-1 and TRBJ2-7, with 8 bases lining up with TRBD2. V lost 5 bases and J lost 4; bases outside the gene matches: 11. The CDR3 is 15 amino acids. The germline gives CDR1 SGHRS, CDR2 YFSETQ. The CDR3: CASSDQGTRAYEQYF. Here the CDR3 DNA reads TGCGCCAGCAGTGACCAGGGGACTAGGGCATACGAGCAGTACTTC.

This clonotype was counted between two and nine times. The chain has TRBV12-3 or TRBV12-4 and TRBJ2-3, with D possibly being TRBD2 (5 bases). There are 15 residues in the CDR3. V gave up 2 bases and J gave up 0 bases, with 9 bases separating them. The CDR3 loop is CASSLISESTDTQYF. The CDR3 coding sequence is TGTGCCAGCAGTTTAATTAGCGAGAGCACAGATACGCAGTATTTT.

This clonotype appeared a few times. The chain uses TRBV24-1 and TRBJ2-1; 7 bases are shared with TRBD1. V lost 2 bases to trimming and J lost 8 bases; unmatched junction nucleotides: 8. CDR3 length equals 15 residues. Germline V gives CDR1 KGHDR, CDR2 SFDVKD. The CDR3 here is CATSDSGTEGYEQFF. The DNA for the CDR3 is TGTGCCACCAGTGATTCTGGGACAGAGGGGTATGAGCAGTTCTTC.

The chain couples TRBV25-1 to TRBJ2-3, with TRBD2 identical over 12 bases. Germline V gene data show CDR1 as MGHDK and CDR2 as SYGVNS. The CDR3 loop spans 17 amino acids. The J segment lost 4 bases and the V segment lost 6 bases, leaving 11 bases of the junction unmatched. The DNA of the CDR3 is TGTGCCAGCAGCCTCGGAGAACTAGCGGGAGGCGCAGATACGCAGTATTTT. It is translated as CASSLGELAGGADTQYF. Drawing the rest from reference TRBV25-1 and TRBJ2-3, the complete variable domain is EADIYQTPRYLVIGTGKKITLECSQTMGHDKMYWYQQDPGMELHLIHYSYGVNSTEKGDLSSESTVSRIRTEHFPLTLESARPSHTSQYLCASSLGELAGGADTQYFGPGTRLTVL.